This entry describes one TCR beta chain. V shed 4 bases, J shed 3 bases, and the junction held 5 bases outside the gene matches. The CDR3 length is 14 residues. In germline, CDR1 is MDHEN, CDR2 SYDVKM. Clones were sequenced by immunoSEQ multiplex PCR, and TCRdb holds only the in-frame ones, with some missing. The table lists just under 150,000 clones, around nine tenths of them singletons. This entry comes from a study of blood T cell repertoires in COVID-19. This chain joins TRBV28 and TRBJ1-2; 7 bases are a match to TRBD1. This clonotype was obtained from a woman aged 45 to 65 with active or convalescent COVID-19. Sequenced: peripheral blood. This chain's CDR3 is CASSSGTVDYGYTF. The CDR3 DNA reads as TGTGCCAGCAGTTCCGGGACAGTCGACTATGGCTACACCTTC.